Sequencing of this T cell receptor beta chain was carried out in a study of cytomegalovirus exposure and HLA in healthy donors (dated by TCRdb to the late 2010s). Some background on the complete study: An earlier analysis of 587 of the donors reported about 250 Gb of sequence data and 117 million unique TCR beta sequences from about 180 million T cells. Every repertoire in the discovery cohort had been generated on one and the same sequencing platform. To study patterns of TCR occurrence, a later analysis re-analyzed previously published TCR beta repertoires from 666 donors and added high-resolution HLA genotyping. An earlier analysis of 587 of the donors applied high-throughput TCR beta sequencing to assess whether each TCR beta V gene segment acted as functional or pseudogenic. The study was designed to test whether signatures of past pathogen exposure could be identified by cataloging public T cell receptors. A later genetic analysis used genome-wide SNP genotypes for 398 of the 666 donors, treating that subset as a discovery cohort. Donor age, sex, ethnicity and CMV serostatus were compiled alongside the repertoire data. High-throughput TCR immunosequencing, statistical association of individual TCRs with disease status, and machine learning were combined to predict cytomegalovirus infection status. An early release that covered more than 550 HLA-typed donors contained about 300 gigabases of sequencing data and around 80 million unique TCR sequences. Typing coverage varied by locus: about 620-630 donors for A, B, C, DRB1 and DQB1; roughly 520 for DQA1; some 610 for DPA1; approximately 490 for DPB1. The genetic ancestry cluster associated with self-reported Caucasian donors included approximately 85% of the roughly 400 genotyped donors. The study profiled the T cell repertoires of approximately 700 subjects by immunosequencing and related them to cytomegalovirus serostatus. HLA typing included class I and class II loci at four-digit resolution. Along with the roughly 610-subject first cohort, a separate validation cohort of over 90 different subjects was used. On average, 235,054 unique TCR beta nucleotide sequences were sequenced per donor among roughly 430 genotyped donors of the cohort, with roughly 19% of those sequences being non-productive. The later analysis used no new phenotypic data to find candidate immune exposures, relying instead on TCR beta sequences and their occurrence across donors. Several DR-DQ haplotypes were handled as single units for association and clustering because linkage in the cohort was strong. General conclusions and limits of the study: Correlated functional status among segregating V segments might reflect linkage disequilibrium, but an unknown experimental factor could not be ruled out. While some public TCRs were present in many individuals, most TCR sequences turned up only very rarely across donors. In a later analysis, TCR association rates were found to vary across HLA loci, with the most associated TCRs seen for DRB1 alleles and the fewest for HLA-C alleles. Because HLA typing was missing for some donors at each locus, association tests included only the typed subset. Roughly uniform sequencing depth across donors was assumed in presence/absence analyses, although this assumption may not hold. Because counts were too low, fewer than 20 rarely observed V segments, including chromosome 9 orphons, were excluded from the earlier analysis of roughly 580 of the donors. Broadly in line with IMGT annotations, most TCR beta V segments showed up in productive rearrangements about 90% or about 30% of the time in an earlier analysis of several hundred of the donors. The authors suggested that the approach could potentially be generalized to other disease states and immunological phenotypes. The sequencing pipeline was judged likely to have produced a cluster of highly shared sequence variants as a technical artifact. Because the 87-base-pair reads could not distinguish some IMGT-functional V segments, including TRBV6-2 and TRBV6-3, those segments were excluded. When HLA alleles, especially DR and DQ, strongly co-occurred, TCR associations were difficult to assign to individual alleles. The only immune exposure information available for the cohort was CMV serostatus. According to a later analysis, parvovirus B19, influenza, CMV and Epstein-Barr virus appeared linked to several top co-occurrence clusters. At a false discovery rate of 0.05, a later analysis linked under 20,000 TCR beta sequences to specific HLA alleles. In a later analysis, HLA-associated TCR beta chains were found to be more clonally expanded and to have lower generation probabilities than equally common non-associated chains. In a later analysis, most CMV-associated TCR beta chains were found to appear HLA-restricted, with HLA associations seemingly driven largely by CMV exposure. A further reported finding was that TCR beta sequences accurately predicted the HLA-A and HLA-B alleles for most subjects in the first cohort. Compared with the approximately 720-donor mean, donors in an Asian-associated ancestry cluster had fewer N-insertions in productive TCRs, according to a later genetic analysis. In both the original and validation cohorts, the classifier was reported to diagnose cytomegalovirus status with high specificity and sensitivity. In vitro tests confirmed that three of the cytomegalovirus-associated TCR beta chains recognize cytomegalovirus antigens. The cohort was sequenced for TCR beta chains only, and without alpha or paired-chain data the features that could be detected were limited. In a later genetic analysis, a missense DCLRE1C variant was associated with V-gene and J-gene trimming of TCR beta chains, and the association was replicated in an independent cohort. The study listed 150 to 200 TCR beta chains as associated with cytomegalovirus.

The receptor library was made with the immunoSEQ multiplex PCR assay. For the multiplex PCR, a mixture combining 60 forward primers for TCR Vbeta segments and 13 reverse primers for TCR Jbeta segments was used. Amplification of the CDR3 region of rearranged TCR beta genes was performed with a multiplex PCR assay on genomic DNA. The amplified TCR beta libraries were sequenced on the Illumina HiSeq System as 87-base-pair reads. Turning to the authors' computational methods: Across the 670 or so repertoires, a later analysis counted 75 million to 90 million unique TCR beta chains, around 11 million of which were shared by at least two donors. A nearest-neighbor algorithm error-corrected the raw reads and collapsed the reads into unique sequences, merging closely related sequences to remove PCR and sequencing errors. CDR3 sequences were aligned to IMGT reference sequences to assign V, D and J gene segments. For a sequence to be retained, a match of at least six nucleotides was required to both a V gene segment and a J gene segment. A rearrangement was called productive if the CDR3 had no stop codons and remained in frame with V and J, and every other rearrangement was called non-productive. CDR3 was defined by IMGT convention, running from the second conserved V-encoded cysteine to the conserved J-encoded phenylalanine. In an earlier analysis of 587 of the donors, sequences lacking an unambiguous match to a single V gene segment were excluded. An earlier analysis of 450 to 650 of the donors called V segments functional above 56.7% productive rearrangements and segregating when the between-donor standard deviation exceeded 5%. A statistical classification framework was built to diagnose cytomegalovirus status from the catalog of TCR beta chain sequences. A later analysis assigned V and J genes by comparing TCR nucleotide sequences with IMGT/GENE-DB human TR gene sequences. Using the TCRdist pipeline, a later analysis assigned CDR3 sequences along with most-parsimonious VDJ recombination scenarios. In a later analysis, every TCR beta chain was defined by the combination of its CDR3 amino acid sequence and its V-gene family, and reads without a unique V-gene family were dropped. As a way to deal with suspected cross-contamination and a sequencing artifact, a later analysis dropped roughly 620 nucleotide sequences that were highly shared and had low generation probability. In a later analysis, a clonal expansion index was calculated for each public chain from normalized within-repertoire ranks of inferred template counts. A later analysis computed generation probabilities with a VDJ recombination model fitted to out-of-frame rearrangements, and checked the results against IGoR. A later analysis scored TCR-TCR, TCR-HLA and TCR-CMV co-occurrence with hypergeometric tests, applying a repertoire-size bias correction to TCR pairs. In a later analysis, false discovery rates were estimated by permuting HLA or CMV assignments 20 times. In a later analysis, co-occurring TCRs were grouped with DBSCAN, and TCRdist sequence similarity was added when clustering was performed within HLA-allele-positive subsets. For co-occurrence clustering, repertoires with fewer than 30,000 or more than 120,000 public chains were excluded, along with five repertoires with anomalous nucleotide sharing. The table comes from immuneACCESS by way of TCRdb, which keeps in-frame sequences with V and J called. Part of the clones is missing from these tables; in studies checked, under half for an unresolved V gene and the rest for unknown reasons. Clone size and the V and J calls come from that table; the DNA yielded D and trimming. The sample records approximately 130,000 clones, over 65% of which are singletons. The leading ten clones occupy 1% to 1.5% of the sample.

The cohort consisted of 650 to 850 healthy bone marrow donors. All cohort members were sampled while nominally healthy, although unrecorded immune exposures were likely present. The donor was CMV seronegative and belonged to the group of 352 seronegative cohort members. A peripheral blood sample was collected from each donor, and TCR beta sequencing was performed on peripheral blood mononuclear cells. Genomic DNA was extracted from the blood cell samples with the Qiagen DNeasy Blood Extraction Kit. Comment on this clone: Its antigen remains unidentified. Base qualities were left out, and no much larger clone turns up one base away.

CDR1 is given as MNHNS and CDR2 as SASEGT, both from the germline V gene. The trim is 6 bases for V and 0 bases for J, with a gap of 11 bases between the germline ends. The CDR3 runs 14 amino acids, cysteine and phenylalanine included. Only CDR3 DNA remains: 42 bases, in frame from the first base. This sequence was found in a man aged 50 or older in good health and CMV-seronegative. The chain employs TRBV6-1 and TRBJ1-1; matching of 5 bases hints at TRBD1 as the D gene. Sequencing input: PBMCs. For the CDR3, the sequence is CASRAGLMNTEAFF. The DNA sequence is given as TGTGCCAGCAGAGCGGGGCTGATGAACACTGAAGCTTTCTTT.